These 11 T cell receptor beta chains originate from one sample sequenced in a study of Graves' ophthalmopathy and Graves' hyperthyroidism. Amplification from RNA transcripts yielded the TCR beta CDR3 regions. The workflow started with a first-round RT-PCR run with HTBI primers and then moved on to a second-round multiplex PCR. Each CDR3 protein gets one entry after TCRdb re-called the multiplex PCR reads with MiXCR. Here the sample spans hundreds of thousands of distinct CDR3 sequences, roughly 40% being singletons. The specimen was peripheral blood. The receptors come from an adult man with Graves' ophthalmopathy.

This rearrangement joins TRBV7-6 to TRBJ1-2; no definite D call. The V end lost 5 bases, the J end lost 13 bases, and 11 bases lay between the germline ends. Germline loops: CDR1 SGHVS, CDR2 FNYEAQ. This CDR3 contains 10 residues. Here the CDR3 DNA reads TGTGCCAGCAGCACCAGGTGGTGCACCTTC. Translated: CASSTRWCTF. The whole variable domain, remainder taken from reference TRBV7-6 and TRBJ1-2, is GAGVSQSPRYKVTKRGQDVALRCDPISGHVSLYWYRQALGQGPEFLTYFNYEAQQDKSGLPNDRFSAERPEGSISTLTIQRTEQRDSAMYRCASSTRWCTFGSGTRLTVV.

This clonotype was recorded once. Being one base from a much bigger clone, this may be a read error. V and J are TRBV19 and TRBJ1-2; D unclear. CDR3 size: 12 residues. V was cut by 9 bases and J by 3 bases, with 11 bases left in between. The germline CDR1 and CDR2 sequences are LNHDA and SQIVND (reference sequence). Written as DNA, the CDR3 is TGTGCCAGCAGCACCTTTGACTATGGCTACACCTTC. Residues: CASSTFDYGYTF.

At least ten counts were recorded for this clonotype. The CDR3, as DNA: TGCAGCGTTGAAAGTGGGCAGAGTACGGCGCAGTACTTC. This gives the protein CSVESGQSTAQYF. This sequence joins TRBV29-1 and TRBJ2-7; D ambiguous. Germline V lookup: CDR1 SQVTM, CDR2 ANQGSEA. CDR3 length: 13 residues. Trimming removed 2 bases at V and 9 bases at J, with 17 bases between.

The chain combines TRBV20-1 with TRBJ1-1, with unresolved D. This CDR3 is built from 15 residues. The germline gives CDR1 DFQATT, CDR2 SNEGSKA (reference sequence). The germline V and J ends were trimmed by 0 bases and 6 bases, with 17 bases remaining between them. DNA of the CDR3: TGCAGTGCTAGAGATTACGGGGTGCTTCAGGCTGAAGCTTTCTTT. It yields the protein CSARDYGVLQAEAFF.

The rearrangement joins TRBV11-1 to TRBJ1-3; possibly TRBD1 for D (6 bases). Trimming removed 8 bases at V and 0 bases at J, with 26 bases between. Germline V gene sequence: CDR1 SGHAT, CDR2 FQDESV (reference sequence). The CDR3 has 19 amino acids. The CDR3 is CASRPEGGGHLGSGNTIYF. Here the CDR3 DNA reads TGTGCCAGCCGCCCCGAAGGCGGGGGGCACCTCGGCTCTGGAAACACCATATATTTT.

The table lists this clonotype with a few counts. The rearrangement links TRBV9 to TRBJ1-5, with D uncertain. The CDR3 is 15 residues long. Germline CDR1 is SGDLS and CDR2 is YYNGEE. Trimming cost V 4 bases and J 4 bases, with 15 bases left between them. CDR3 coding DNA: TGTGCCAGCAGCCAAGATACACGGGCAAATCAGCCCCAGCATTTT. It is translated as CASSQDTRANQPQHF.

This clonotype was counted ten times or more. The rearrangement joins TRBV24-1 to TRBJ1-2; 8 nucleotides line up with TRBD1. The CDR3 has 15 residues. Germline V gene data show CDR1 as KGHDR and CDR2 as SFDVKD. Unmatched junction bases numbered 5, after V lost 2 bases and J lost 4 bases. In DNA, the CDR3 is TGTGCCACCAGTGATTACAGGGGGGAAGGCTATGGCTACACCTTC. Translating it yields CATSDYRGEGYGYTF.

The chain carries TRBV28 and TRBJ1-2, with D unclear. The CDR3 loop spans 15 amino acids. V was pared by 3 bases and J by 4 bases, with 15 bases between. Germline V CDR1 and CDR2: MDHEN, SYDVKM. CDR3 DNA: TGTGCCAGCAGTTTCCCCGGAGGGTTCGGCTATGGCTACACCTTC. This sequence encodes CASSFPGGFGYGYTF.

This clonotype was picked up many times. The chain has TRBV2 and TRBJ1-4, with 10 bases fitting TRBD1. This CDR3 is built from 14 residues. Germline V CDR1 and CDR2: SNHLY, FYNNEI. Trimming cost V 7 bases and J 6 bases; bases outside gene matches: 5. The DNA for the CDR3 is TGTGCCAGCAAGACCGGGACAGGGGATGAAAAACTGTTTTTT. Amino acids: CASKTGTGDEKLFF.

Turning to this clonotype: A much more abundant neighbour one base away suggests this may be a read error. V gene TRBV20-1 combines with J gene TRBJ1-4, with D perhaps TRBD1 (6 bases). CDR3 size: 12 residues. Per the germline V gene, CDR1 is DFQATT and CDR2 is SNEGSKA (reference sequence). Trimming shortened V by 2 bases and J by 7 bases, and 8 bases separated the two germline ends. The CDR3: CSARQGSEKLFF. The CDR3 DNA reads TGCAGTGCTAGACAGGGGAGTGAAAAACTGTTTTTT.

This clonotype was observed a handful of times. The V and J genes are TRBV5-1 and TRBJ1-5, with D unclear. Germline loops: CDR1 SGHRS, CDR2 YFSETQ. CDR3 length equals 14 residues. Trimming stripped 0 bases from V and 4 bases from J, with 8 bases between. The chain's CDR3 is CASSLVAGNQPQHF. The DNA for the CDR3 is TGCGCCAGCAGCTTGGTAGCGGGGAATCAGCCCCAGCATTTT.